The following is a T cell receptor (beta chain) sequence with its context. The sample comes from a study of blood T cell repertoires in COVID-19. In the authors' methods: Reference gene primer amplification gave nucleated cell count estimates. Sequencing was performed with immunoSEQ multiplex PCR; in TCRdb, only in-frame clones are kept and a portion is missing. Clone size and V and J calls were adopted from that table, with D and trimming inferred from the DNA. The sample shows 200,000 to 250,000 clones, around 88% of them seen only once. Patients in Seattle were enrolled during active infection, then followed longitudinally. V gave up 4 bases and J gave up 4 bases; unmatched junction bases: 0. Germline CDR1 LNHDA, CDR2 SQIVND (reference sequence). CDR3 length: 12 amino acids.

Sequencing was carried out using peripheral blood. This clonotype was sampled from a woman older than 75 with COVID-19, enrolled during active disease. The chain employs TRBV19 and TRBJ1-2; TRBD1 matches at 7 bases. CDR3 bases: TGTGCCAGTAGTAGGGACAGCTATGGCTACACCTTC. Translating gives CASSRDSYGYTF.